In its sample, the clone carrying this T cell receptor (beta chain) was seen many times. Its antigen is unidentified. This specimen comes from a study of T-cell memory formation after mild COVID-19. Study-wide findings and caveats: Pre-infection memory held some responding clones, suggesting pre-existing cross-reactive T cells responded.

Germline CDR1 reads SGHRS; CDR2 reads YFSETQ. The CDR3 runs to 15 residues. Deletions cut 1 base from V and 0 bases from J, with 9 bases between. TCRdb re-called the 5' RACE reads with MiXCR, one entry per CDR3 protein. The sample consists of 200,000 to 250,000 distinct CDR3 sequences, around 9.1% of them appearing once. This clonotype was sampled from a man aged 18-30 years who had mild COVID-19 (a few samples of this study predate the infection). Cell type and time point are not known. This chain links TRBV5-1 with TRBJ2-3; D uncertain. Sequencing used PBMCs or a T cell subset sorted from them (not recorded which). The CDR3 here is CASSLSGRSTDTQYF. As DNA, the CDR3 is TGCGCCAGCAGCTTGTCGGGCAGGAGCACAGATACGCAGTATTTT.